This T cell receptor beta chain came from a study of T-cell memory formation after mild COVID-19. CDR1 MGHRA and CDR2 YSYEKL come from the germline V gene. The CDR3 loop spans 14 amino acids. Trimming pared 4 bases from V and 2 bases from J, leaving 9 bases between. Using its own MiXCR run on the 5' RACE reads, TCRdb lists one record per CDR3 protein. This table holds 110,000 or so distinct CDR3 sequences, about 20% found once. The sample comprised PBMCs or a T cell subset sorted from them (not recorded which). The TCR originated in a man between 18 and 35 years old who had mild COVID-19 (a few samples of this study predate the infection). Cell type and time point are not known. The chain combines TRBV4-1 with TRBJ2-1; D is uncertain. The chain's CDR3 is CASSRTFPYNEQFF. DNA for the CDR3: TGCGCCAGCAGCCGGACCTTCCCCTACAATGAGCAGTTCTTC.